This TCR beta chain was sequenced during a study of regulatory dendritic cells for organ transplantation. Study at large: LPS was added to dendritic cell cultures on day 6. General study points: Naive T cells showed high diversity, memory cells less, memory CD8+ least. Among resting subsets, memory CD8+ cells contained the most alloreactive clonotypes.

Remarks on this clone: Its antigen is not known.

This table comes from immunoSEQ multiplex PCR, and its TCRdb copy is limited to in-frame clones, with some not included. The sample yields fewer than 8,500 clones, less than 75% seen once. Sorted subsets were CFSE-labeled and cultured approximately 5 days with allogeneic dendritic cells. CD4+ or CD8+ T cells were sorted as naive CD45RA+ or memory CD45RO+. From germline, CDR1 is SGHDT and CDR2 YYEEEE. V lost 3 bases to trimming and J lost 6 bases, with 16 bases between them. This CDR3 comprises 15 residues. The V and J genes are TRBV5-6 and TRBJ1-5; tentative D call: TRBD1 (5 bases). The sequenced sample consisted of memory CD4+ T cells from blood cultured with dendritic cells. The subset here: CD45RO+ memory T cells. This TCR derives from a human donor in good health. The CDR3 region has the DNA TGTGCCAGCAGCTCAGCGGGACGGCCGGCTCAGCCCCAGCATTTT. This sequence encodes CASSSAGRPAQPQHF.